The 24 T cell receptor beta chains presented below share a single source sample, sequenced in a study of shared clonotypes between healthy human individuals. The table came from immunoSEQ multiplex PCR; TCRdb's copy has only in-frame clones and leaves some out. Among 850,000 to 1,100,000 clones listed, 77% were seen once. Sequencing was carried out using memory CD4+ T cells from PBMCs. The subset here: CD45RA-negative fraction. The receptors originated from a man between 18 and 35 years old in good health. Some clones in this sample may be carry-over from other donors' samples.

This clone turned up a few times. The chain couples TRBV2 to TRBJ2-7, with 10 bases identical to TRBD1. The CDR3 totals 13 residues. The V segment lost 10 bases and the J segment 1 base; nucleotides outside the gene matches: 4. Per germline, CDR1 SNHLY and CDR2 FYNNEI. Here the CDR3 DNA reads TGTGCCACGGGACAGGGGATTTCCTACGAGCAGTACTTC. As protein: CATGQGISYEQYF.

The chain has TRBV11-2 and TRBJ2-1; a weak D match, TRBD1 (6 bases). V lost 5 bases, J lost 6 bases, and 14 bases lay in between. Germline CDR1 is SGHAT and CDR2 is FQNNGV. There are 14 residues in the CDR3. CDR3 sequence reads: CASSHTQGGNEQFF. The CDR3 bases are TGTGCCAGCAGCCATACCCAAGGGGGCAATGAGCAGTTCTTC.

This rearrangement joins TRBV30 to TRBJ2-3, with unresolved D. CDR3 length: 14 amino acids. Trimming removed 5 bases from V and 1 base from J, with 13 bases in between. Per germline, CDR1 GTSNPN and CDR2 SVGIG (reference sequence). For the CDR3, the DNA is TGTGCCTGGGGAACCGGGTGGGGCACAGATACGCAGTATTTT. Its translation is CAWGTGWGTDTQYF.

V and J are TRBV4-3 and TRBJ2-5; D is perhaps TRBD1 (5 bases). V lost 0 bases to trimming and J lost 4 bases, with 24 bases between them. Germline CDR1 and CDR2: LGHNA and YSLEER. The CDR3 covers 19 residues. The CDR3 loop is CASSQEIGAGGIMAETQYF. The DNA of the CDR3 is TGCGCCAGCAGCCAAGAGATAGGGGCTGGCGGAATAATGGCAGAGACCCAGTACTTC.

The chain combines TRBV4-3 with TRBJ2-4, with 15 nucleotides matching TRBD2. The CDR3 has 21 amino acids. Germline lookup yields CDR1 LGHNA and CDR2 YSLEER. J was trimmed by 9 bases and V by 0 bases; bases with no gene match: 18. The CDR3 DNA sequence: TGCGCCAGCAGCCAAGATCGTGGGGGACTAGCGGGAGGAGGGTCCTTGGTCATTCAGTACTTC. Translation: CASSQDRGGLAGGGSLVIQYF.

The chain couples TRBV5-6 to TRBJ1-1; D is unclear. CDR1 SGHDT and CDR2 YYEEEE come from the germline V gene. This CDR3 comprises 15 residues. The V gene lost 4 bases and the J gene lost 1 base, with 14 bases spanning the gap. CDR3: CASSPIGDGNTEAFF. The CDR3, as DNA: TGTGCCAGCAGCCCTATCGGGGATGGGAACACTGAAGCTTTCTTT.

The chain carries TRBV4-3 and TRBJ2-2; possible D gene TRBD1, 5 bases. CDR1 is LGHNA and CDR2 is YSLEER in the germline V gene. V lost 4 bases to trimming and J lost 4 bases, with 13 bases between them. The CDR3 consists of 15 residues. The CDR3 DNA reads as TGCGCCAGCAGCCCTAGGGGCCTCGCCACCGGGGAGCTGTTTTTT. This translates into CASSPRGLATGELFF.

About this clone itself: Other DNA sequences of this sample code for an identical CDR3. The J gene is TRBJ2-1, the V gene TRBV20-1, with no clear D. Germline values: CDR1 DFQATT, CDR2 SNEGSKA (reference sequence). Between the trimmed V and J ends, which lost 5 bases and 4 bases, there was a span of 3 bases. The CDR3 is made up of 10 amino acids. CDR3 sequence reads: CSAQYNEQFF. The CDR3 DNA sequence: TGCAGTGCTCAATACAATGAGCAGTTCTTC.

V gene TRBV30 combines with J gene TRBJ2-7, with D perhaps matching TRBD1 (6 bases). Per germline, CDR1 GTSNPN and CDR2 SVGIG (reference sequence). V was clipped by 3 bases and J by 0 bases, with 9 bases between them. This CDR3 has 13 amino acids. This CDR3 reads CAWSRDNSYEQYF. The CDR3 coding sequence is TGTGCCTGGAGCAGGGACAACTCCTACGAGCAGTACTTC.

In nucleotides, the CDR3 is TGCGCCAGCAGCTTGGCCCCCCAGCAGCCCCAGCATTTT. This translates into CASSLAPQQPQHF. The chain recombines TRBV5-1 with TRBJ1-5; D gene ambiguous. This CDR3 spans 13 amino acids. The V end lost 0 bases, the J end lost 7 bases, and 8 bases lay between the germline ends. Germline lookup yields CDR1 SGHRS and CDR2 YFSETQ.

Comment on this clone: This sample also contains other DNA sequences that code for the same CDR3. This sequence joins TRBV28 and TRBJ2-1, with a possible D match to TRBD2 (5 bases). The length of the CDR3 is 14 residues. From germline, CDR1 is MDHEN and CDR2 SYDVKM. The germline V and J ends were trimmed by 3 bases and 2 bases, with 8 bases remaining between them. CDR3 DNA sequence: TGTGCCAGCAGTTTGTTCGGGGCCTACAATGAGCAGTTCTTC. Protein: CASSLFGAYNEQFF. Full variable domain (rest looked up from reference TRBV28 and TRBJ2-1): DVKVTQSSRYLVKRTGEKVFLECVQDMDHENMFWYRQDPGLGLRLIYFSYDVKMKEKGDIPEGYSVSREKKERFSLILESASTNQTSMYLCASSLFGAYNEQFFGPGTRLTVL.

The chain links TRBV29-1 to TRBJ2-5; D unresolved. The V end was cut by 7 bases, the J end by 5 bases, with 14 bases between. Germline V gene sequence: CDR1 SQVTM, CDR2 ANQGSEA. The CDR3 has 12 residues. The CDR3 nucleotides are TGCAGCGCAGGTCGGCAAGGGGAGACCCAGTACTTC. This sequence encodes CSAGRQGETQYF. The whole variable domain, remainder taken from reference TRBV29-1 and TRBJ2-5, is SAVISQKPSRDICQRGTSLTIQCQVDSQVTMMFWYRQQPGQSLTLIATANQGSEATYESGFVIDKFPISRPNLTFSTLTVSNMSPEDSSIYLCSAGRQGETQYFGPGTRLLVL.

This clone has a handful of counts. V and J are TRBV2 and TRBJ2-1, with D maybe TRBD2 (5 bases). The CDR3 runs to 13 residues. Trimming cost V 3 bases and J 9 bases, with 12 bases left between them. Germline V lookup: CDR1 SNHLY, CDR2 FYNNEI. The CDR3: CASSDVPGGEQFF. DNA of the CDR3: TGTGCCAGCAGTGATGTACCAGGAGGTGAGCAGTTCTTC.

Points on this clone: One end of the junction varies from germline; a read error may be responsible. V gene TRBV9 combines with J gene TRBJ2-7, with TRBD2 matching over 9 bases. CDR3 length: 14 amino acids. CDR1 SGDLS and CDR2 YYNGEE come from the germline V gene. The CDR3: CASSARPFGLAGNF. CDR3 DNA: TGTGCCAGCAGCGCGCGCCCATTCGGGCTAGCGGGAAACTTC. The entire variable domain, with the rest obtained from reference TRBV9 and TRBJ2-7, is as follows: DSGVTQTPKHLITATGQRVTLRCSPRSGDLSVYWYQQSLDQGLQFLIQYYNGEERAKGNILERFSAQQFPDLHSELNLSSLELGDSALYFCASSARPFGLAGNFGPGTRLTVT.

The chain joins TRBV7-2 to TRBJ2-5; 7 bases line up with TRBD2. Germline values: CDR1 SGHTA, CDR2 FQGNSA. CDR3 length equals 18 residues. The J segment lost 2 bases and the V segment lost 0 bases, leaving 12 bases of the junction unmatched. The CDR3 nucleotides read TGTGCCAGCAGCTTAGCCTTCGCTAGCGGCACTACTCAAGAGACCCAGTACTTC. Its protein product is CASSLAFASGTTQETQYF.

J is TRBJ2-6 and V is TRBV4-3; tentative D call: TRBD2 (6 bases). Germline CDR1 LGHNA, CDR2 YSLEER. The CDR3 extends over 17 amino acids. The germline V and J ends were trimmed by 4 bases and 7 bases, with 20 bases remaining between them. In DNA form, the CDR3 reads TGCGCCAGCAGCCCCCGACTAGATACTCTGGGCGCCAACGTCCTGACTTTC. Amino acids: CASSPRLDTLGANVLTF.

The gene calls are TRBV5-1 and TRBJ2-7; TRBD1 matches at 9 bases. Losses at the gene ends were 3 bases for V and 0 bases for J; bases not matched to a gene: 4. The CDR3 extends over 15 amino acids. Per germline, CDR1 SGHRS and CDR2 YFSETQ. CDR3 in amino acids: CASSYRGLSSYEQYF. CDR3 in DNA: TGCGCCAGCAGCTACAGGGGGCTAAGCTCCTACGAGCAGTACTTC.

This chain links TRBV7-9 with TRBJ1-2; 9 bases are a match to TRBD1. The CDR3 loop spans 14 amino acids. The germline CDR1 and CDR2 sequences are SEHNR and FQNEAQ (reference sequence). Trimming cost V 4 bases and J 6 bases; bases outside gene matches: 6. The CDR3 is CASSSFRDRDGYTF. CDR3 in DNA: TGTGCCAGCAGCTCCTTCCGGGACAGGGATGGCTACACCTTC.

The J gene is TRBJ2-2, the V gene TRBV25-1; D remains ambiguous. Per germline, CDR1 MGHDK and CDR2 SYGVNS. Trimming removed 3 bases from V and 6 bases from J, with 11 bases in between. The CDR3 sequence is 14 residues long. The CDR3 is CASSENTAPGELFF. CDR3 in DNA: TGTGCCAGCAGTGAGAATACGGCCCCCGGGGAGCTGTTTTTT.

The rearrangement joins TRBV6-5 to TRBJ2-7; maybe TRBD1 (6 bases). This CDR3 spans 14 amino acids. The germline gives CDR1 MNHEY, CDR2 SVGAGI. The V gene lost 4 bases and the J gene lost 4 bases, with 14 bases spanning the gap. CDR3 loop: CASSSRDKNYEQYF. DNA for the CDR3: TGTGCCAGCAGTTCCCGGGACAAGAATTACGAGCAGTACTTC.

This chain joins TRBV5-1 and TRBJ2-1; TRBD2 agrees at 8 bases. The germline V gene encodes CDR1 SGHRS and CDR2 YFSETQ. The length of the CDR3 is 15 residues. With V trimmed by 4 bases and J by 4 bases, 7 bases remained unmatched. In DNA, the CDR3 is TGCGCCAGCAGCACTACTAGCGGCCCATACAATGAGCAGTTCTTC. Amino acids: CASSTTSGPYNEQFF.

This clone was recorded only once. The rearrangement joins TRBV6-6 to TRBJ1-3; TRBD1 agrees at 7 bases. V was clipped by 5 bases and J by 4 bases; unmatched bases: 5. The CDR3 sequence is 14 residues long. CDR1 MNHNY and CDR2 SVGAGI come from the germline V gene (reference sequence). CDR3 nucleotide sequence: TGTGCCAGCAGTGTTACAGGGGCGGGAAACACCATATATTTT. Translated: CASSVTGAGNTIYF.

This sequence joins TRBV5-4 and TRBJ2-5; TRBD1 agrees at 7 bases. Looked up from germline, CDR1 is SGHNT and CDR2 is YYREEE (reference sequence). V lost 4 bases to trimming and J lost 5 bases; unmatched junction nucleotides: 5. The CDR3 totals 13 residues. CDR3 coding DNA: TGTGCCAGCAGCAGTATACAGGGGGAGACCCAGTACTTC. Its protein is CASSSIQGETQYF.

This chain connects TRBV28 to TRBJ1-1, with a tentative D call TRBD1 (5 bases). This CDR3 has 11 amino acids. The ends were cut back, 6 bases at V and 10 bases at J, with 12 bases in the middle. CDR1 is MDHEN, CDR2 SYDVKM, per germline. The CDR3 sequence: CASRKGPGAFF. The CDR3 nucleotides are TGTGCCAGCAGAAAGGGACCTGGAGCTTTCTTT.